A selection of T cell receptor beta chains follows, all from one sample in a study of ipilimumab plus nivolumab after autologous stem cell transplantation. Profiled with immunoSEQ multiplex PCR; TCRdb holds only in-frame clones, not every one. The table has approximately 80,000 clones, about 83% seen once; the top ten hold roughly 2%. The starting material was PBMCs, obtained in a trial of ipilimumab plus nivolumab as post-transplant consolidation. The receptors shown here come from a male donor with diffuse large B-cell lymphoma. The CDR3 runs from the conserved cysteine through the conserved F or W. Fields, in order: CDR3 length, J gene, D gene, clone size, V gene, CDR3 DNA, CDR3 protein. A D gene is named only where the DNA matches it firmly. Size is stated for part of the rows, as once, few or many counts, or as a class when the clone is expanded.

13 TRBJ1-1 . . TRBV18 TGTGCCAGCTCACTTACGGTGAACACTGAAGCTTTCTTT CASSLTVNTEAFF
20 TRBJ2-1 TRBD1 . TRBV12-5 TGTGCTAGTGGTTTGCCTCCGGGACAGGGGGCCTCAAGCTCCTACAATGAGCAGTTCTTC CASGLPPGQGASSSYNEQFF
10 TRBJ2-7 . . TRBV29-1 TGCAGCGTTCAGCAAAACGAGCAGTACTTC CSVQQNEQYF
12 TRBJ1-6 . . TRBV11-2 TGTGCCAGCAGATCGTATAATTCACCCCTCCACTTT CASRSYNSPLHF
15 TRBJ1-1 . . TRBV4-1 TGCGCCAGCAGCCAATCCGGGGGTGAAAACACTGAAGCTTTCTTT CASSQSGGENTEAFF
14 TRBJ2-2 . . TRBV18 TGTGCCAGCTCACCGGCAGGGAACACCGGGGAGCTGTTTTTT CASSPAGNTGELFF
14 TRBJ2-3 . . TRBV15 TGTGCCACCAGCAGAGAAGACTACACAGATACGCAGTATTTT CATSREDYTDTQYF
14 TRBJ1-2 . once TRBV4-2 TGTGCCAGCACCCGGCTGGGCTCTAACTATGGCTACACCTTC CASTRLGSNYGYTF
16 TRBJ2-7 . few TRBV5-5 TGTGCCAGCAGCTCAGGGACGGCGGGGAGCGATTACGAGCAGTACTTC CASSSGTAGSDYEQYF
17 TRBJ2-4 TRBD2 . TRBV7-2 TGTGCCAGCAGCTTAAACGGGCCGTCGGGAGGCCAAAACATTCAGTACTTC CASSLNGPSGGQNIQYF
16 TRBJ1-3 . . TRBV7-8 TGTGCCAGCAGCCCTTGGGCCCCAGAGTCTGGAAACACCATATATTTT CASSPWAPESGNTIYF
16 TRBJ1-5 . . TRBV6-5 TGTGCCAGCAGTTACGGGGCAGGGGATAGCAATCAGCCCCAGCATTTT CASSYGAGDSNQPQHF
12 TRBJ1-1 . few TRBV6-5 TGTGCCAGCAGCCTCGAGAGCACTGAAGCTTTCTTT CASSLESTEAFF
15 TRBJ1-5 . . TRBV21-1 TGTGCCAGCAGCAAAGTAGTCAGGGGAGTTCAGCCCCAGCATTTT CASSKVVRGVQPQHF
17 TRBJ2-6 . . TRBV19 TGTGCCAGTAGTATAGGCTGGAGGGGGGCTGGGGCCAACGTCCTGACTTTC CASSIGWRGAGANVLTF
14 TRBJ2-1 . . TRBV5-4 TGTGCCAGCAGCTTGGATTTGGCGGGGCGGGAGCAGTTCTTC CASSLDLAGREQFF